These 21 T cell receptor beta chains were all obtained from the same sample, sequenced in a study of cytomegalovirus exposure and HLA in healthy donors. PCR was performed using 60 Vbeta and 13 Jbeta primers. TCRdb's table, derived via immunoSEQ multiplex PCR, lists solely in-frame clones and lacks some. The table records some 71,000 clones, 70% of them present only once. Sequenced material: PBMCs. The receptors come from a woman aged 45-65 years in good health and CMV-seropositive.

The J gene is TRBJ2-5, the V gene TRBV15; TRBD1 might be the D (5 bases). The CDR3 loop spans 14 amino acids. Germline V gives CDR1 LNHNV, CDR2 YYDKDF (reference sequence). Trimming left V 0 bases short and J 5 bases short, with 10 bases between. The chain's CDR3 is CATSRDLGAETQYF. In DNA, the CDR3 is TGTGCCACCAGCAGAGACCTAGGGGCTGAGACCCAGTACTTC.

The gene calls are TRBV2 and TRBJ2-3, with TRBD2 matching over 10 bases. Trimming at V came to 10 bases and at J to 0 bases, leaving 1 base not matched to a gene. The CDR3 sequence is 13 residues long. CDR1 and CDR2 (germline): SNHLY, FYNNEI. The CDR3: CATGLASTDTQYF. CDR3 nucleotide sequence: TGTGCCACGGGACTAGCGAGCACAGATACGCAGTATTTT.

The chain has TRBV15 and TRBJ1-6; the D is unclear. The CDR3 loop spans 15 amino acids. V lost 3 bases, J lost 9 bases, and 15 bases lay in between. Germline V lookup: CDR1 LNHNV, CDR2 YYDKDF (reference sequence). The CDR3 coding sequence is TGTGCCACCAGCAGTCTGACGCCGGAGGGTTCACCCCTCCACTTT. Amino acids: CATSSLTPEGSPLHF.

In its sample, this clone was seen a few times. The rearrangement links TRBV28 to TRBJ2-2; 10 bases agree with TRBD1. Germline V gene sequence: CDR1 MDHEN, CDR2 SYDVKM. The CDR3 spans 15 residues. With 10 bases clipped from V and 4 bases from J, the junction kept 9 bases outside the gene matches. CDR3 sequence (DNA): TGTGCCACCGGGACAGGGGCCGTCGGCACCGGGGAGCTGTTTTTT. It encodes CATGTGAVGTGELFF.

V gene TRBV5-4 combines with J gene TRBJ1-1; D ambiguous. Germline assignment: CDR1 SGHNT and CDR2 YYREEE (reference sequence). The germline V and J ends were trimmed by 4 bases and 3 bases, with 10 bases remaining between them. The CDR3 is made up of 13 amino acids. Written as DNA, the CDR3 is TGTGCCAGCAGCCCCACGGGATACACTGAAGCTTTCTTT. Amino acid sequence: CASSPTGYTEAFF.

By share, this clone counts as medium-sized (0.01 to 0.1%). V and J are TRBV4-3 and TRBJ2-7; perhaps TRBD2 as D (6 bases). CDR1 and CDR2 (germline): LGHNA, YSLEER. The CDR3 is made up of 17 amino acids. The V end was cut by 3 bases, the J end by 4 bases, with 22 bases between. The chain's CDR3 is CASSQGGRAGENYEQYF. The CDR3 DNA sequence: TGCGCCAGCAGCCAGGGGGGTAGGGCAGGTGAAAATTACGAGCAGTACTTC.

CDR3 DNA: TGTGCCAGCAGCGTAGGAGGGAGAACAGGGATGGACACTGAAGCTTTCTTT. This translates into CASSVGGRTGMDTEAFF. The J gene is TRBJ1-1, the V gene TRBV9, with a possible D match to TRBD1 (6 bases). This CDR3 comprises 17 residues. The germline V and J ends were trimmed by 0 bases and 3 bases, with 18 bases remaining between them. Germline CDR1 reads SGDLS; CDR2 reads YYNGEE.

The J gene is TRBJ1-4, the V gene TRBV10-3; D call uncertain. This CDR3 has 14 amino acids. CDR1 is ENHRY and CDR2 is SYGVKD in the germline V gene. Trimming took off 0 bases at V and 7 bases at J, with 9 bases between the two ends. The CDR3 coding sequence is TGTGCCATCAGTGAGTCCTGGCGGGCTGAAAAACTGTTTTTT. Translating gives CAISESWRAEKLFF.

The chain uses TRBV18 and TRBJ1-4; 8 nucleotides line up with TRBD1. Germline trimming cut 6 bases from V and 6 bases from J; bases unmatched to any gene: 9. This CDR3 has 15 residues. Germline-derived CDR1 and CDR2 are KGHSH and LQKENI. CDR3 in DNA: TGTGCCAGCTCGCAAGGGACAGGCGGGGATGAAAAACTGTTTTTT. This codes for CASSQGTGGDEKLFF.

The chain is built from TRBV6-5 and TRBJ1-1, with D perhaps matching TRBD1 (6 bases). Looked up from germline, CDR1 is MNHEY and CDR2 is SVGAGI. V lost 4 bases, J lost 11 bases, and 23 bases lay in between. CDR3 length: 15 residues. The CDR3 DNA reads TGTGCCAGCAGTTCCTCCACCCGAGCAGGGGTCGGTGCTTTCTTT. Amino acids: CASSSSTRAGVGAFF.

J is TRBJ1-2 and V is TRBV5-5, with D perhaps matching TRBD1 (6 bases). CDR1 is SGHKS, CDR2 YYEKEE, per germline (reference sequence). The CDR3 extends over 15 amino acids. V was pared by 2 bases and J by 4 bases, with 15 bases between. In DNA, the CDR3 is TGTGCCAGCAGCTTCAGACAGGACTTCGGCTATGGCTACACCTTC. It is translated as CASSFRQDFGYGYTF.

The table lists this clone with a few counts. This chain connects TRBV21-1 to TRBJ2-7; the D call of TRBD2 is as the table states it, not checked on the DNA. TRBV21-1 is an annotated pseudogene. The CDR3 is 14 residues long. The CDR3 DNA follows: TGTGCCAGCAGCAAAGATAAGCTCGCCTACGAGCAGTACTTC. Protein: CASSKDKLAYEQYF.

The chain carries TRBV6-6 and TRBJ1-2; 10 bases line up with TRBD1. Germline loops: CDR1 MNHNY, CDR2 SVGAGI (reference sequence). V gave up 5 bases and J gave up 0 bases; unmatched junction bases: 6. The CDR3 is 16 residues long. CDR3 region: CASSLPGTGANYGYTF. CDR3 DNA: TGTGCCAGCAGTCTCCCCGGGACAGGGGCTAACTATGGCTACACCTTC.

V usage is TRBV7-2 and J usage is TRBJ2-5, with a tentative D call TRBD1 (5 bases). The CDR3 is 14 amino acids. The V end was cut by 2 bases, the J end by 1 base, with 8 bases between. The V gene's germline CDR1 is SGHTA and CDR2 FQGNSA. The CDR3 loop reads CASSLITGQETQYF. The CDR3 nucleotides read TGTGCCAGCAGCTTAATCACAGGCCAAGAGACCCAGTACTTC.

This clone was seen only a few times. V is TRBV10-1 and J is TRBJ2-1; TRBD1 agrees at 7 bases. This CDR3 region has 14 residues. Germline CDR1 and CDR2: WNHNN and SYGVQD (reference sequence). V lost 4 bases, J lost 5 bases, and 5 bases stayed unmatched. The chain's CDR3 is CASSGGTVDNEQFF. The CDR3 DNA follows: TGCGCCAGCAGTGGTGGGACAGTCGACAATGAGCAGTTCTTC.

DNA for the CDR3: TGCGCCAGCACCGGACAGGGGGCTGTCTACGAGCAGTACTTC. Translated: CASTGQGAVYEQYF. This chain connects TRBV10-2 to TRBJ2-7; 11 bases are shared with TRBD1. V shed 7 bases and J 3 bases; nucleotides not matched to a gene: 5. The CDR3 totals 14 residues. Germline-derived CDR1 and CDR2 are WSHSY and SAAADI.

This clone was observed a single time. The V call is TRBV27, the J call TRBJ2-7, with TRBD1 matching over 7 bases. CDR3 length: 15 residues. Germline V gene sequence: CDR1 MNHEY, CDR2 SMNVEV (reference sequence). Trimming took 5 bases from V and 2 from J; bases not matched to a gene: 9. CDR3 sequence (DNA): TGTGCCAGCAGTCCGCGGACCGGACAGGCCTACGAGCAGTACTTC. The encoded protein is CASSPRTGQAYEQYF.

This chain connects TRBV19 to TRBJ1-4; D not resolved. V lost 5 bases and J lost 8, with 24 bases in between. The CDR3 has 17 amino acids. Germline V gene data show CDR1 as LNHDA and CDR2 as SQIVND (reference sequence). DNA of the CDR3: TGTGCCAGTAGTTCTCCAAATCCCACGAGAGCCAAGGAAAAACTGTTTTTT. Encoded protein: CASSSPNPTRAKEKLFF.

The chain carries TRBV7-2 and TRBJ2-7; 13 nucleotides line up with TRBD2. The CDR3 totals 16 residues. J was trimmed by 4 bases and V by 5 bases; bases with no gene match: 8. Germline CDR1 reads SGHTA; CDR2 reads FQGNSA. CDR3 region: CASSPPRTSGSYEQYF. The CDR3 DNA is TGTGCCAGCAGCCCGCCCCGGACTAGCGGGAGTTACGAGCAGTACTTC.

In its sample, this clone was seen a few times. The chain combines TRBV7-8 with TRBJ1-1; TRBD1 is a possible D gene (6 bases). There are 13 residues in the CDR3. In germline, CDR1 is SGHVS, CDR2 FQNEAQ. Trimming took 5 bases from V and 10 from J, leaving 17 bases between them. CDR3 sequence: CASSLTHKQGAFF. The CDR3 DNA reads TGTGCCAGCAGCCTCACCCATAAACAGGGAGCTTTCTTT.

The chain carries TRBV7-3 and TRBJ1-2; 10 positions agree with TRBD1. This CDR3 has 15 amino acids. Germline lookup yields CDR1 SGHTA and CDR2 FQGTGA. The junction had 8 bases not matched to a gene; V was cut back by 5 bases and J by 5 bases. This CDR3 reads CASSPETGGGYGYTF. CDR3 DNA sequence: TGTGCCAGCAGCCCAGAGACAGGGGGCGGGTATGGCTACACCTTC.